This T cell receptor (beta chain) was sequenced during a study of T cell repertoires in cytomegalovirus infection. The wider study: Public TCR beta signature analysis indicated the presence of both CMV infection and matching HLA type.

TCRdb passed the reads through MiXCR, listing each CDR3 protein once. The profile shows 400,000 to 550,000 distinct CDR3 sequences, approximately 11% of them singletons. Points on this clonotype: Its antigen is not identified.

V was clipped by 6 bases and J by 10 bases, with 13 bases between them. The CDR3 has 11 amino acids. CDR1 is SQVTM, CDR2 ANQGSEA, per germline. Findings and caveats of the study: Ex vivo responses were dominated by HLA-C-restricted CMV-specific TCR beta clonotypes.

The sample consisted of PBMCs. The chain carries TRBV29-1 and TRBJ2-1; D gene uncertain. The sequence was obtained from a human donor in good health (CMV status not recorded). Some clones in this sample may be carry-over from other donors' samples. CDR3 nucleotides: TGCAGCGTCCCCATGAGAGGCGAGCAGTTCTTC. This sequence encodes CSVPMRGEQFF.